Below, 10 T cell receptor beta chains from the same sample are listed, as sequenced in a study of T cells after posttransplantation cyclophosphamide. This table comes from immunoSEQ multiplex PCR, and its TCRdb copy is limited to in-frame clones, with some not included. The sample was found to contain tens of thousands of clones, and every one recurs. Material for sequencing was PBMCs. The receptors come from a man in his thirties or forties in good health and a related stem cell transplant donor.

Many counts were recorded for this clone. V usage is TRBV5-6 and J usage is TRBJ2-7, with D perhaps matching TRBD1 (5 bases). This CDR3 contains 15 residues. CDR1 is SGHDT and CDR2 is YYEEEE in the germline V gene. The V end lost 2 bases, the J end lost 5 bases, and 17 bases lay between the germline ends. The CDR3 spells CASSFAFGQGHEQYF. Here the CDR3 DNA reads TGTGCCAGCAGCTTCGCGTTTGGGCAGGGCCACGAGCAGTACTTC. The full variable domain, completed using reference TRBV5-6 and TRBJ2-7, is DAGVTQSPTHLIKTRGQQVTLRCSPKSGHDTVSWYQQALGQGPQFIFQYYEEEERQRGNFPDRFSGHQFPNYSSELNVNALLLGDSALYLCASSFAFGQGHEQYFGPGTRLTVT.

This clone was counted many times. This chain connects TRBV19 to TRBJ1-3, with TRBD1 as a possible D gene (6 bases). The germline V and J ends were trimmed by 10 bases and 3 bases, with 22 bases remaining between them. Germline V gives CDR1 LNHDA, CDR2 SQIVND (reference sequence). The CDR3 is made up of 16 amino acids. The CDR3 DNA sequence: TGTGCCACGCACAGGGAGGGGTTGGACTTTGGAAACACCATATATTTT. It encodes CATHREGLDFGNTIYF.

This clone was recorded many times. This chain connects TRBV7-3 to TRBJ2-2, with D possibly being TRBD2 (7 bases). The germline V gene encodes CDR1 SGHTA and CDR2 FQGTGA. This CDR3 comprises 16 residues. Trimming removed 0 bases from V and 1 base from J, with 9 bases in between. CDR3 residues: CASSLTGGQNTGELFF. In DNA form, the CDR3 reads TGTGCCAGCAGCTTAACGGGGGGGCAGAACACCGGGGAGCTGTTTTTT.

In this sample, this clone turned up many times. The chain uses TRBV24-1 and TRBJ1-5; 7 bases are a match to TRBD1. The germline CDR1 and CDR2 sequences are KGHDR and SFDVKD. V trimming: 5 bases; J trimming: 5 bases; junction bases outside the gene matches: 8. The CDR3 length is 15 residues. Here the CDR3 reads CATSAADREHQPQHF. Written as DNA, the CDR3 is TGTGCCACCAGTGCCGCCGACAGGGAGCATCAGCCCCAGCATTTT.

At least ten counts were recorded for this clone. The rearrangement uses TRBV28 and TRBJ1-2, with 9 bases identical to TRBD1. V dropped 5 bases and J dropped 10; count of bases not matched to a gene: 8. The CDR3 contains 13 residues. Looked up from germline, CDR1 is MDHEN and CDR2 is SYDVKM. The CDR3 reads CASSPGQGVVYTF. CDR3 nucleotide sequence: TGTGCCAGCAGTCCGGGACAGGGTGTTGTCTACACCTTC.

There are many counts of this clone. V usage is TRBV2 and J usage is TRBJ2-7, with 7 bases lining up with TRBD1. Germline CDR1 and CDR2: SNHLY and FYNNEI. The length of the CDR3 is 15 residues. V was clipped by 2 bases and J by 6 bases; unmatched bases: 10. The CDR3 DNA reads TGTGCCAGCAGTGAAACCCGAACAGGGGTAAGCGAGCAGTACTTC. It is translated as CASSETRTGVSEQYF.

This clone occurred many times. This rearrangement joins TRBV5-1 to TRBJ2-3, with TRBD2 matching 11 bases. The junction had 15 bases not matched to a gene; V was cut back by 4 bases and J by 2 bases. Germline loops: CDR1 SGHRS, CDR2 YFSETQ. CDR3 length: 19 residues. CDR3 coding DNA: TGCGCCAGCAGCAGTAAACTAGCGGGGGAATTCACATACACAGATACGCAGTATTTT. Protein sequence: CASSSKLAGEFTYTDTQYF. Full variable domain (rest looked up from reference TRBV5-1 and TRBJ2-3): KAGVTQTPRYLIKTRGQQVTLSCSPISGHRSVSWYQQTPGQGLQFLFEYFSETQRNKGNFPGRFSGRQFSNSRSEMNVSTLELGDSALYLCASSSKLAGEFTYTDTQYFGPGTRLTVL.

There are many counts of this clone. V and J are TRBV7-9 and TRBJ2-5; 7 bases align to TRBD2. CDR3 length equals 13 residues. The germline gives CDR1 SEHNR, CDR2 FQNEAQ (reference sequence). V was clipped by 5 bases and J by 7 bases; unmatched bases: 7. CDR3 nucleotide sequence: TGTGCCAGCAGCCGGAGCGGGGCCGGGACCCAGTACTTC. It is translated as CASSRSGAGTQYF.

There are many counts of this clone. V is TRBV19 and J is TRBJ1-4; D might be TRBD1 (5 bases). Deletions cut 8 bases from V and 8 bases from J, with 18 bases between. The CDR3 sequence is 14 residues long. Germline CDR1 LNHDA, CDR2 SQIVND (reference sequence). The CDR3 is CASWEGSRGEKLFF. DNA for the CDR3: TGTGCCAGTTGGGAGGGATCGCGGGGGGAAAAACTGTTTTTT.

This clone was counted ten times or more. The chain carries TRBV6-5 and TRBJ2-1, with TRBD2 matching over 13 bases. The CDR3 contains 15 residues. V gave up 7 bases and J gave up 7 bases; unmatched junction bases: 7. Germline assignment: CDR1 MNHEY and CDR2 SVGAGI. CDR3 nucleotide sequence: TGTGCCAGCACCCTACTAGCGGGGGGGCAGAATGAGCAGTTCTTC. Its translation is CASTLLAGGQNEQFF.